The 21 T cell receptor beta chains listed next were all sequenced from one sample in a study of cytomegalovirus exposure and HLA in healthy donors. PCR amplification relied on 60 Vbeta primers (plus 13 Jbeta primers). The table came from immunoSEQ multiplex PCR; TCRdb's copy has only in-frame clones and leaves some out. This table has 200,000 to 250,000 clones, 75% to 85% appearing once. The specimen was PBMCs. All receptors come from a woman aged 55-75 years in good health and CMV-seropositive.

The CDR3 bases are TGTGCCAGCAACCCACAACGCCGGGGCACTGAAGCTTTCTTT. As protein: CASNPQRRGTEAFF. The rearrangement uses TRBV6-6 and TRBJ1-1; D gene ambiguous. The CDR3 extends over 14 amino acids. CDR1 is MNHNY and CDR2 is SVGAGI in the germline V gene (reference sequence). Trimming cost V 7 bases and J 4 bases, with 16 bases left between them.

About this clone: Other nucleotide sequences from this sample produce the same CDR3. This chain connects TRBV18 to TRBJ2-5, with D unresolved. Germline values: CDR1 KGHSH, CDR2 LQKENI. This CDR3 contains 13 residues. V was trimmed by 3 bases and J by 1 base, leaving 6 bases between them. The CDR3 DNA reads as TGTGCCAGCTCACCGCCTAGCCAAGAGACCCAGTACTTC. Protein sequence: CASSPPSQETQYF.

V and J are TRBV5-6 and TRBJ1-1; no reliable D call. The CDR3 runs to 13 residues. With 2 bases removed from V and 1 base from J, the gap between germline ends came to 6 bases. Germline CDR1 and CDR2: SGHDT and YYEEEE. The CDR3 bases are TGTGCCAGCAGCTTTAACAGGAACACTGAAGCTTTCTTT. This gives the protein CASSFNRNTEAFF.

The chain combines TRBV7-9 with TRBJ2-7, with 16 bases identical to TRBD2. The CDR3 has 16 residues. Germline V CDR1 and CDR2: SEHNR, FQNEAQ (reference sequence). After removal of 5 bases from V and 7 bases from J, the junction contained 8 bases not matched to a gene. For the CDR3, the DNA is TGTGCCAGCAGCCTGGGACTAGCGGGAGGGTCTCGGGAGCAGTACTTC. Residues: CASSLGLAGGSREQYF.

This rearrangement joins TRBV27 to TRBJ1-1, with no clear D. Germline V gives CDR1 MNHEY, CDR2 SMNVEV (reference sequence). The CDR3 has 15 amino acids. V lost 5 bases to trimming and J lost 4 bases, with 17 bases between them. The CDR3 here is CASSGRPVRATEAFF. The CDR3, as DNA: TGTGCCAGCAGTGGGAGACCCGTTCGGGCCACTGAAGCTTTCTTT.

J is TRBJ1-4 and V is TRBV2; 7 bases are a match to TRBD1. Trimming took 4 bases from V and 7 from J; bases not matched to a gene: 18. Germline V gives CDR1 SNHLY, CDR2 FYNNEI. This CDR3 is 18 amino acids long. The CDR3, as DNA: TGTGCCAGCAGTGGAGGACAGGCCCTGGGGGGATCGGGTGAAAAACTGTTTTTT. Its translation is CASSGGQALGGSGEKLFF. The entire variable domain, with the rest obtained from reference TRBV2 and TRBJ1-4, is as follows: EPEVTQTPSHQVTQMGQEVILRCVPISNHLYFYWYRQILGQKVEFLVSFYNNEISEKSEIFDDQFSVERPDGSNFTLKIRSTKLEDSAMYFCASSGGQALGGSGEKLFFGSGTQLSVL.

CDR3 nucleotide sequence: TGTGCCAGCAGCTGGAGCGGGGGAAACTACGAGCAGTACTTC. Translating it yields CASSWSGGNYEQYF. V is TRBV11-2 and J is TRBJ2-7; TRBD2 matches 8 bases. CDR3 length equals 14 residues. Germline CDR1 SGHAT, CDR2 FQNNGV. With V trimmed by 4 bases and J by 3 bases, 5 bases remained unmatched. Based on the CDR3 plus reference TRBV11-2 and TRBJ2-7, the full variable domain is EAGVAQSPRYKIIEKRQSVAFWCNPISGHATLYWYQQILGQGPKLLIQFQNNGVVDDSQLPKDRFSAERLKGVDSTLKIQPAKLEDSAVYLCASSWSGGNYEQYFGPGTRLTVT.

J is TRBJ2-3 and V is TRBV13; 7 bases align to TRBD2. Germline lookup yields CDR1 PRHDT and CDR2 FYEKMQ (reference sequence). CDR3 length: 18 residues. With V trimmed by 3 bases and J by 2 bases, 14 bases remained unmatched. The CDR3, as DNA: TGTGCCAGCAGCTTTAGATTTACAGCGGGGTTAAACACAGATACGCAGTATTTT. Protein sequence: CASSFRFTAGLNTDTQYF.

This chain uses TRBV9 with TRBJ2-3; D not resolved. In germline, CDR1 is SGDLS, CDR2 YYNGEE. There are 12 residues in the CDR3. The V end was cut by 4 bases, the J end by 2 bases, with 5 bases between. The CDR3 reads CASSPHTDTQYF. As DNA, the CDR3 is TGTGCCAGCAGCCCACACACAGATACGCAGTATTTT.

The chain employs TRBV4-3 and TRBJ1-6; D is undetermined. The CDR3 is made up of 18 amino acids. The V and J ends lost 0 bases and 0 bases respectively, with 12 bases between them. Germline loops: CDR1 LGHNA, CDR2 YSLEER. The CDR3 loop reads CASSQDSGEGSYNSPLHF. The CDR3 DNA is TGCGCCAGCAGCCAAGATAGCGGGGAGGGCTCCTATAATTCACCCCTCCACTTT.

This chain uses TRBV7-2 with TRBJ2-1, with TRBD2 matching 9 bases. The germline CDR1 and CDR2 sequences are SGHTA and FQGNSA. This CDR3 has 16 amino acids. The V gene end was trimmed by 1 base and the J gene end by 6 bases; junction bases not matched to a gene: 7. As DNA, the CDR3 is TGTGCCAGCAGCTTAGTTGGCGGGGGGGAAGGCAATGAGCAGTTCTTC. This translates into CASSLVGGGEGNEQFF.

The chain carries TRBV7-6 and TRBJ2-7; D might be TRBD2 (5 bases). Trimming cost V 5 bases and J 1 base, with 15 bases left between them. Germline CDR1 is SGHVS and CDR2 is FNYEAQ. The CDR3 covers 15 residues. The CDR3 sequence is CASSPGGVGSYEQYF. CDR3 sequence (DNA): TGTGCCAGCAGCCCCGGAGGCGTTGGGTCCTACGAGCAGTACTTC.

The gene calls are TRBV21-1 and TRBJ2-7; the DNA was not compared with TRBD2, the D call given in the table. TRBV21-1 is a recognized pseudogene. This CDR3 comprises 15 residues. Here the CDR3 DNA reads TGTGCCAGCAGCAGACAGCGGGGGGATTCCTACGAGCAGTACTTC. Its translation: CASSRQRGDSYEQYF.

This chain joins TRBV5-1 and TRBJ2-7; TRBD2 matches at 12 bases. In germline, CDR1 is SGHRS, CDR2 YFSETQ. The CDR3 has 17 residues. The V gene end was trimmed by 4 bases and the J gene end by 0 bases; junction bases not matched to a gene: 8. CDR3 loop: CASSPQVTSGSSYEQYF. CDR3 nucleotides: TGCGCCAGCAGCCCCCAGGTGACTAGCGGGAGCTCCTACGAGCAGTACTTC.

This clone was seen only a few times. J is TRBJ1-2 and V is TRBV18; unclear D gene. V lost 2 bases and J 0 bases, leaving 7 bases between the germline ends. CDR1 and CDR2 (germline): KGHSH, LQKENI. The CDR3 loop spans 14 amino acids. CDR3 amino acids: CASSPASSNYGYTF. CDR3 DNA: TGTGCCAGCTCACCAGCGTCTTCTAACTATGGCTACACCTTC.

The chain combines TRBV19 with TRBJ2-7; 7 nucleotides align to TRBD1. Trimming took 10 bases from V and 2 from J; bases not matched to a gene: 8. In germline, CDR1 is LNHDA, CDR2 SQIVND (reference sequence). CDR3 length: 13 amino acids. For the CDR3, the DNA is TGTGCCACCAATCGACAGGGCACCTACGAGCAGTACTTC. Protein: CATNRQGTYEQYF.

This chain connects TRBV21-1 to TRBJ2-3; TRBD1 was called by the table and not checked on the DNA. TRBV21-1 is deemed a pseudogene. The CDR3 is 16 residues long. CDR3 bases: TGTGCCAGCATCGTCAGGACAGGTAAATACACAGATACGCAGTATTTT. It yields the protein CASIVRTGKYTDTQYF.

The V and J genes are TRBV5-1 and TRBJ2-7, with 8 nucleotides matching TRBD1. V lost 1 base to trimming and J lost 3 bases; unmatched junction nucleotides: 9. The CDR3 sequence is 16 residues long. Germline V gives CDR1 SGHRS, CDR2 YFSETQ. The CDR3 DNA follows: TGCGCCAGCAGCTTGTCCTTCAGCGGACAGGGCTACGAGCAGTACTTC. It encodes CASSLSFSGQGYEQYF.

The rearrangement links TRBV30 to TRBJ1-6; 7 positions match TRBD1. The V gene's germline CDR1 is GTSNPN and CDR2 SVGIG (reference sequence). V lost 4 bases, J lost 0 bases, and 9 bases stayed unmatched. CDR3 length: 17 amino acids. The CDR3 DNA is TGTGCCTGGACGACAGGGACCCTGAGCTCCTATAATTCACCCCTCCACTTT. Its protein is CAWTTGTLSSYNSPLHF.

With respect to this clone: An end of the junction does not agree with germline; a read error may underlie this. V is TRBV6-1 and J is TRBJ2-2, with 8 bases matching TRBD1. The germline CDR1 and CDR2 sequences are MNHNS and SASEGT. The CDR3 is 17 amino acids. CDR3 protein: CASREGLGTGYTGELFF. The DNA for the CDR3 is TGTGCCAGCAGGGAAGGGCTTGGGACAGGTTACACCGGGGAGCTGTTTTTT.

This chain uses TRBV28 with TRBJ2-7, with 7 bases that match TRBD1. Losses at the gene ends were 5 bases for V and 0 bases for J; bases not matched to a gene: 7. CDR1 is MDHEN, CDR2 SYDVKM, per germline. The CDR3 sequence is 15 residues long. As DNA, the CDR3 is TGTGCCAGCAGTCGACGACAGGGACCCTCCTACGAGCAGTACTTC. Protein: CASSRRQGPSYEQYF.